These 18 T cell receptor beta chains were all obtained from the same sample, sequenced in a study of identical twins. TCRdb analysed the 5' RACE reads with MiXCR anew, one entry per CDR3 protein. This table holds approximately 700,000 distinct CDR3 sequences, around a sixth found once. These same data were also listed under a study on T cells expressing NK-cell markers.

The sample taken for sequencing was PBMCs. The receptors derive from a woman under 30 in good health.

This clonotype was seen only a few times. The V gene is TRBV11-2, the J gene TRBJ2-3, with D possibly matching TRBD1 (5 bases). CDR1 and CDR2 (germline): SGHAT, FQNNGV. V was cut by 6 bases and J by 4 bases, with 20 bases left in between. The CDR3 length is 16 residues. The CDR3 loop reads CASSKGKGRDPDTQYF. CDR3 sequence (DNA): TGTGCCAGCAGTAAGGGAAAGGGGCGTGATCCAGATACGCAGTATTTT.

The genes are TRBV6-6 and TRBJ1-2; D not resolved. The CDR3 is 13 amino acids. Germline V gene lookup returns CDR1 MNHNY and CDR2 SVGAGI (reference sequence). Trimming stripped 6 bases from V and 8 bases from J, with 16 bases between. CDR3 DNA: TGTGCCAGCAGCCCTACATCTGGATCGGGCTACACCTTC. Translated: CASSPTSGSGYTF.

The genes are TRBV29-1 and TRBJ2-3; D perhaps matches TRBD2 (6 bases). Trimming stripped 0 bases from V and 4 bases from J, with 14 bases between. Germline lookup yields CDR1 SQVTM and CDR2 ANQGSEA. This CDR3 is 15 amino acids long. Here the CDR3 reads CSVEDAREKPDTQYF. CDR3 bases: TGCAGCGTTGAAGATGCCCGGGAGAAGCCAGATACGCAGTATTTT.

The chain links TRBV28 to TRBJ1-2, with no clear D. This CDR3 is built from 13 residues. Germline CDR1 MDHEN, CDR2 SYDVKM. Trimming removed 3 bases at V and 4 bases at J, with 9 bases between. CDR3 sequence (DNA): TGTGCCAGCAGTTTGAGTCTGGCCTATGGCTACACCTTC. It codes for CASSLSLAYGYTF.

This clonotype turned up a few times. The V gene is TRBV5-1, the J gene TRBJ2-7; 10 bases align to TRBD1. Trimming at V came to 7 bases and at J to 7 bases, leaving 14 bases not matched to a gene. This CDR3 spans 15 amino acids. Looked up from germline, CDR1 is SGHRS and CDR2 is YFSETQ. CDR3 bases: TGCGCCAGCCGTCCTCCCGGGACAGGGGTAGGTGAGCAGTACTTC. It translates to CASRPPGTGVGEQYF.

This clonotype was detected a few times. This chain connects TRBV7-2 to TRBJ2-7; D is unclear. V gave up 0 bases and J gave up 1 base, with 13 bases separating them. This CDR3 contains 16 residues. CDR1 is SGHTA and CDR2 is FQGNSA in the germline V gene. The CDR3 coding sequence is TGTGCCAGCAGCTTAGCGTCTAGTCCGCCATCCTACGAGCAGTACTTC. Protein product: CASSLASSPPSYEQYF.

The chain is built from TRBV7-2 and TRBJ2-1, with 7 nucleotides matching TRBD2. The CDR3 has 15 amino acids. V shed 2 bases, J shed 5 bases, and the junction held 6 bases outside the gene matches. The germline gives CDR1 SGHTA, CDR2 FQGNSA. The CDR3 region has the DNA TGTGCCAGCAGCTTAAGGCTAGCGGAAAACAATGAGCAGTTCTTC. Its translation is CASSLRLAENNEQFF.

This clonotype came up a few times. The V gene is TRBV4-3, the J gene TRBJ2-3, with 13 bases fitting TRBD2. CDR3 length equals 19 residues. Germline V gene lookup returns CDR1 LGHNA and CDR2 YSLEER. After removal of 0 bases from V and 0 bases from J, the junction contained 6 bases not matched to a gene. The CDR3 sequence: CASSQERWTSGSSTDTQYF. CDR3 DNA sequence: TGCGCCAGCAGCCAAGAACGCTGGACTAGCGGGAGTAGCACAGATACGCAGTATTTT.

This clonotype was seen more than once but under ten times. This rearrangement joins TRBV29-1 to TRBJ2-2, with unresolved D. Germline V gives CDR1 SQVTM, CDR2 ANQGSEA. The CDR3 contains 13 residues. V was cut by 5 bases and J by 0 bases, with 7 bases left in between. The CDR3 region has the DNA TGCAGCGTTAGAACAGCGAACACCGGGGAGCTGTTTTTT. It specifies CSVRTANTGELFF.

The genes are TRBV10-2 and TRBJ2-5; D unresolved. The CDR3 runs to 12 residues. Germline V lookup: CDR1 WSHSY, CDR2 SAAADI. Trimming took off 4 bases at V and 5 bases at J, with 8 bases between the two ends. The CDR3 sequence: CASSAWRETQYF. The DNA of the CDR3 is TGCGCCAGCAGTGCGTGGCGGGAGACCCAGTACTTC.

This sequence joins TRBV6-1 and TRBJ2-1; D is perhaps TRBD2 (6 bases). Germline CDR1 reads MNHNS; CDR2 reads SASEGT. V lost 8 bases and J lost 6, with 14 bases in between. CDR3 length equals 13 residues. For the CDR3, the DNA is TGTGCCAGCCTACGGCCGGGGGTCAATGAGCAGTTCTTC. Its protein product is CASLRPGVNEQFF.

This clonotype was seen at least ten times. CDR3 sequence: CASSSRDPNQPQHF. CDR3 DNA: TGTGCCAGCAGTTCCCGGGACCCCAATCAGCCCCAGCATTTT. This chain joins TRBV6-2 or TRBV6-3 and TRBJ1-5; possibly TRBD1 for D (5 bases). The germline gives CDR1 MNHEY, CDR2 SVGEGT. Trimming removed 4 bases at V and 3 bases at J, with 10 bases between. The CDR3 is 14 residues long.

This clonotype was picked up a small number of times. This chain uses TRBV12-3 or TRBV12-4 with TRBJ2-1; 11 bases are a match to TRBD1. V was clipped by 6 bases and J by 9 bases; unmatched bases: 13. The CDR3 runs 16 residues. The CDR3 reads CASSWGGDRGFPEQFF. In DNA, the CDR3 is TGTGCCAGCAGCTGGGGGGGGGACAGGGGGTTCCCTGAGCAGTTCTTC.

V gene TRBV12-3 or TRBV12-4 combines with J gene TRBJ1-4; no clear D gene. V lost 7 bases, J lost 0 bases, and 9 bases lay in between. There are 14 residues in the CDR3. The DNA for the CDR3 is TGTGCCAGCATACTTGGGTCAACTAATGAAAAACTGTTTTTT. This codes for CASILGSTNEKLFF.

The sample holds a few counts of this clonotype. The V and J genes are TRBV5-4 and TRBJ1-2; D unresolved. The CDR3 totals 14 residues. Per germline, CDR1 SGHNT and CDR2 YYREEE (reference sequence). V was pared by 4 bases and J by 6 bases, with 16 bases between. The CDR3: CASSGITVEDGYTF. The CDR3 nucleotides read TGTGCCAGCAGCGGAATTACAGTGGAGGATGGCTACACCTTC.

This clonotype was seen only a few times. The genes are TRBV12-5 and TRBJ2-7, with a tentative D call TRBD1 (5 bases). Germline CDR1 is LGHNT and CDR2 is FRNRAP. CDR3 size: 13 residues. Between the trimmed V and J ends, which lost 2 bases and 5 bases, there was a span of 10 bases. The CDR3 here is CASGLSAGNEQYF. The CDR3 DNA follows: TGTGCTAGTGGTTTGTCGGCAGGGAACGAGCAGTACTTC.

V gene TRBV12-3 or TRBV12-4 combines with J gene TRBJ1-1; D unresolved. The CDR3 has 15 residues. V was clipped by 2 bases and J by 4 bases, with 14 bases between them. CDR3 DNA: TGTGCCAGCAGTTTATTGAGTGGGTCTGGCACTGAAGCTTTCTTT. This codes for CASSLLSGSGTEAFF.

This clonotype was counted a few times. The chain joins TRBV12-3 or TRBV12-4 to TRBJ1-5; possibly TRBD1 for D (6 bases). The CDR3 spans 15 residues. V was clipped by 5 bases and J by 1 base, with 12 bases between them. CDR3 in DNA: TGTGCCAGCAGTGGGGTAGGGGGAAGCAATCAGCCCCAGCATTTT. Encoded protein: CASSGVGGSNQPQHF.